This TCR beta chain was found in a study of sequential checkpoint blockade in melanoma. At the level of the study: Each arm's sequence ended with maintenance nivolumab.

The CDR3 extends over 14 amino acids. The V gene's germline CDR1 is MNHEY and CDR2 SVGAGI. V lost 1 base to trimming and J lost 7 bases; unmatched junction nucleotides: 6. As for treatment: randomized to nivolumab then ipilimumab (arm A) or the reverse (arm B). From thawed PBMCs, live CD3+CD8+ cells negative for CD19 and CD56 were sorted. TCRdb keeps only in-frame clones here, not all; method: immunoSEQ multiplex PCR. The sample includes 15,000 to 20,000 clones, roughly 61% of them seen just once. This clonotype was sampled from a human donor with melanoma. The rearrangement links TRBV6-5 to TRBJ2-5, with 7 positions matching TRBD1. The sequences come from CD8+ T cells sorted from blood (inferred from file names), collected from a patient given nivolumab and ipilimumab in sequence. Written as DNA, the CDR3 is TGTGCCAGCAGTTACTTGGGACAGATGGGGACCCAGTACTTC. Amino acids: CASSYLGQMGTQYF.